This record covers a single TCR beta chain. This receptor's antigen is unknown. Base qualities are not recorded, but no much larger clone differs from it by a single base. The collaborating institutions used their own protocols to collect whole blood in K2EDTA tubes. For TCRbeta analysis, collaborator samples were shipped as frozen whole blood, as isolated PBMCs, or as DNA extracted from either sample type. This sample is drawn from a study of blood T cell repertoires in COVID-19 (dated by TCRdb to 2018 to 2020). Turning to the overall study: Samples from collaborators originated in the United States, Italy and Spain and spanned both the acute and convalescent phases of COVID-19. The material from the prospective study consisted of cDNA or gDNA derived from T cells, B-cell-depleted T cells, or PBMCs. Samples were obtained from the ongoing ImmuneRACE study (first 160 participants) and from over 1,000 subjects provided by 6 global collaborators. Deeply sampled blood TCRbeta repertoires from subjects exposed to, actively infected with, or recovered from COVID-19 were included in the dataset. A de-identified subject ID, COVID-19 status, age in years and sex were almost always included in the sample metadata. The repertoires were released in a freely available public database intended as a resource for research on the immune response to SARS-CoV-2. Where available, HLA class I and class II types were taken from metadata supplied by the sample provider and were not determined by assay-based typing.

TCRbeta CDR3 regions were amplified from genomic DNA using the immunoSEQ Assay, a bias-controlled multiplex PCR. The original pipeline was this. Within the assay, amplification of reference gene primers was used to estimate how many nucleated cells each sample contained. To quantify the absolute abundance of each unique TCRbeta CDR3 rearrangement, sequence reads were collapsed and filtered. For each sample, productive Simpson clonality was calculated by taking the square root of Simpson's diversity index across productive rearrangements. TCRdb took over this immuneACCESS table, retaining in-frame rearrangements with V and J assigned. Such tables are incomplete; in checked studies, under half of the missing clones stem from an unresolved V gene, and the remainder is unexplained. D and trimming come from the DNA, and the V and J calls and clone size come from that table. This sample holds approximately 73,000 clones; approximately 80% were observed only once. Approximately 0.83% of the sample is taken by the ten largest.

Reading from cysteine to phenylalanine, the CDR3 counts 14 amino acids. The kept DNA is CDR3 alone, 42 bases in frame from the first base. The germline V gene (reference sequence) gives CDR1 as GTSNPN and CDR2 as SVGIG. Cut back by 0 bases and 7 bases, the V and J ends lie 12 bases apart. What the research found in general, with its limitations: How much clinical and demographic metadata was included differed by source and by participant, and the metadata was provided uncurated.

This sequence was found in a woman in her 70s with acute or convalescent COVID-19. Sample: peripheral blood. The sequence links TRBV30 to TRBJ2-2; TRBD1 is a weak D gene call, 6 bases matching. The CDR3 in this case is CAWSVTRGYGELFF. At the DNA level, the sequence is TGTGCCTGGAGTGTAACCAGGGGCTACGGGGAGCTGTTTTTT.